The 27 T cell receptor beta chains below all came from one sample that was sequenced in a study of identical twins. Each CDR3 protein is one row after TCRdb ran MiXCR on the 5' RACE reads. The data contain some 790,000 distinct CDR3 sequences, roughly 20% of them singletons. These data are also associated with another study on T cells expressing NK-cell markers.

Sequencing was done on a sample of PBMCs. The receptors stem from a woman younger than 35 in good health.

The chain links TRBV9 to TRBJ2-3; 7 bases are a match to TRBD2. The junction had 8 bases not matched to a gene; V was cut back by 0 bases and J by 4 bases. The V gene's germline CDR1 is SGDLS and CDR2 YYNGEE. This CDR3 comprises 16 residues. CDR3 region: CASSVGSSGVSDTQYF. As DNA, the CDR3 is TGTGCCAGCAGCGTAGGCTCCAGCGGGGTTTCAGATACGCAGTATTTT.

The CDR3 sequence is CASSQDRSGANVLTF. CDR3 sequence (DNA): TGCGCCAGCAGTCAAGACCGGAGCGGGGCCAACGTCCTGACTTTC. The V call is TRBV5-1, the J call TRBJ2-6; D is unclear. This CDR3 region has 15 residues. CDR1 is SGHRS and CDR2 is YFSETQ in the germline V gene. V was cut by 5 bases and J by 4 bases, with 13 bases left in between.

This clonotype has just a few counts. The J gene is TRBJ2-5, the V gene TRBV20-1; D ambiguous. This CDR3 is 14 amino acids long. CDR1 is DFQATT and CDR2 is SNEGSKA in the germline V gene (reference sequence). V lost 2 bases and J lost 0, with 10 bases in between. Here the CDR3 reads CSARNRQNQETQYF. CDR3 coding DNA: TGCAGTGCTAGAAATCGACAAAACCAAGAGACCCAGTACTTC.

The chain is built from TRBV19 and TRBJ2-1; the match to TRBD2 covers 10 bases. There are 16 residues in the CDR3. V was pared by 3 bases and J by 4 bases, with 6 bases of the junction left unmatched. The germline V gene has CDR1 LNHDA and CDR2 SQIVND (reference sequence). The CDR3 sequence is CASSILAGEDYNEQFF. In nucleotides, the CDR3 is TGTGCCAGTAGTATCCTAGCGGGAGAAGATTACAATGAGCAGTTCTTC.

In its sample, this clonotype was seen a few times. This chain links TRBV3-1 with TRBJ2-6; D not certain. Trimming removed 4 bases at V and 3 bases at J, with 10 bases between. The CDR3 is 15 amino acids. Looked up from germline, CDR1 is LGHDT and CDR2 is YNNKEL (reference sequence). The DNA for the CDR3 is TGTGCCAGCAGCCGCAAGAACTTTGGGGCCAACGTCCTGACTTTC. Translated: CASSRKNFGANVLTF.

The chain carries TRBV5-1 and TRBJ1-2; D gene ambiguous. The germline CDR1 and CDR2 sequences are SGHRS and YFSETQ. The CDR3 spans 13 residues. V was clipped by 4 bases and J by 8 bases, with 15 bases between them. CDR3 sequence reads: CASSPTPSRGYTF. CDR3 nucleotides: TGCGCCAGCAGCCCTACACCTTCGAGGGGCTACACCTTC.

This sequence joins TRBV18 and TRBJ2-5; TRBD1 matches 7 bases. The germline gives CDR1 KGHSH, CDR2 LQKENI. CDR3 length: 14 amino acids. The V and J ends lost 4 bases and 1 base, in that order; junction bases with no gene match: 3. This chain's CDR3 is CASSHGQVQETQYF. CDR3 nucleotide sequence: TGTGCCAGCTCACACGGACAGGTCCAAGAGACCCAGTACTTC.

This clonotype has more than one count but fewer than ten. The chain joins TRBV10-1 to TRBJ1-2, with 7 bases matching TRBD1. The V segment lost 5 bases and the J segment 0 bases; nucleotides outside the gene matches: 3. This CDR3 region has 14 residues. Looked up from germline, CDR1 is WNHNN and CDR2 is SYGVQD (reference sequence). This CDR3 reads CASSPGGANYGYTF. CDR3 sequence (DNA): TGCGCCAGCAGTCCAGGGGGAGCTAACTATGGCTACACCTTC.

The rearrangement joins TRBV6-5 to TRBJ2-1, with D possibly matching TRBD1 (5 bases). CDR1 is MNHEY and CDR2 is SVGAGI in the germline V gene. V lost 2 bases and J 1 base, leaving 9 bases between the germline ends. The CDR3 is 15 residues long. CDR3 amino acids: CASSYGDRSYNEQFF. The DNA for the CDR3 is TGTGCCAGCAGTTACGGAGACAGATCCTACAATGAGCAGTTCTTC.

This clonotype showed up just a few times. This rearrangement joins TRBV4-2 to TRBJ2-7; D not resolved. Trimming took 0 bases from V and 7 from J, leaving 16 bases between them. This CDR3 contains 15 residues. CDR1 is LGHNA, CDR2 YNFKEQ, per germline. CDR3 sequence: CASSQDLQFSREQYF. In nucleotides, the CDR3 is TGTGCCAGCAGCCAAGATCTCCAATTTAGTAGAGAGCAGTACTTC.

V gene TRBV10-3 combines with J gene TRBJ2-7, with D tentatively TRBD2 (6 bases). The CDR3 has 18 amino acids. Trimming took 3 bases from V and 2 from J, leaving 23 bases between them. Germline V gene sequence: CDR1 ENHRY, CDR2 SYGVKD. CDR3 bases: TGTGCCATCAGTGATCAGGTAGGCTTCGGGACTGCCACCTACGAGCAGTACTTC. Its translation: CAISDQVGFGTATYEQYF.

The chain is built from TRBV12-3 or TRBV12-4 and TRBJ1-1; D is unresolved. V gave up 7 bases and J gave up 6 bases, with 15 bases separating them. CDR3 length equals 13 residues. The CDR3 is CASNTISSSEAFF. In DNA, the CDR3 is TGTGCCAGCAATACTATTAGTTCCTCTGAAGCTTTCTTT.

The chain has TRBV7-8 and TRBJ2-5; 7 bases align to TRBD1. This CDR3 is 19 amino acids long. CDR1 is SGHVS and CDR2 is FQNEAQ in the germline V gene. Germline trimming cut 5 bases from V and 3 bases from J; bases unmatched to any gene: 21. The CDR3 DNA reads TGTGCCAGCAGCCCGAATATATATCCGGGACAGAAAGGAAAAGAGACCCAGTACTTC. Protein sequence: CASSPNIYPGQKGKETQYF.

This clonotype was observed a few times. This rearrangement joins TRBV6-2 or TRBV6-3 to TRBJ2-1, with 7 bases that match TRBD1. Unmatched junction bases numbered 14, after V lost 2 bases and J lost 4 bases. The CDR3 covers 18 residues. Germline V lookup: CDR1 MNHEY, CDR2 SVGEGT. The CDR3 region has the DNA TGTGCCAGCAGTTACCCTTACCACAGGGGCCGACTTTACAATGAGCAGTTCTTC. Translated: CASSYPYHRGRLYNEQFF.

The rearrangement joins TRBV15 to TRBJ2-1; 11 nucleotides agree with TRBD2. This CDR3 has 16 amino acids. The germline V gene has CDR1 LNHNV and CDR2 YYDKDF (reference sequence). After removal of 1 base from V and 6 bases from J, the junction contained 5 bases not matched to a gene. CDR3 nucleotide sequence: TGTGCCACCAGCAGAGGTGCTAGCGGGGGGTTCAATGAGCAGTTCTTC. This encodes CATSRGASGGFNEQFF.

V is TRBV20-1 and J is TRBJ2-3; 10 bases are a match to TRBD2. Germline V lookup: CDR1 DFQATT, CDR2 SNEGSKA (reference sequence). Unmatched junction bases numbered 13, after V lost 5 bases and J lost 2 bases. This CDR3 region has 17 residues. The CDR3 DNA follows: TGCAGTGCTCCTTCTGGCGGGCTAGCGGGAGTCACAGATACGCAGTATTTT. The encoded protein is CSAPSGGLAGVTDTQYF.

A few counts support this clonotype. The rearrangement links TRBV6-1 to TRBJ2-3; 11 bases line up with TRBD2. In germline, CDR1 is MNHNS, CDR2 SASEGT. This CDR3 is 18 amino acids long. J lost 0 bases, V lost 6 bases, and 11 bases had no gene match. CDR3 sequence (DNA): TGTGCCAGCAGCTCCGGGACTAGCGGAGCCTCTAGCACAGATACGCAGTATTTT. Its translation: CASSSGTSGASSTDTQYF.

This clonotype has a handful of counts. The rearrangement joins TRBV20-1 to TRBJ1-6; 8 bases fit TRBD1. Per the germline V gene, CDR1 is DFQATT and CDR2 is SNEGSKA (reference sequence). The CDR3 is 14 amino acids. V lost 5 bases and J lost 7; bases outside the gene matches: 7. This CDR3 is CSACRQGLNSPLHF. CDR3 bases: TGCAGTGCTTGCCGACAGGGGCTAAATTCACCCCTCCACTTT.

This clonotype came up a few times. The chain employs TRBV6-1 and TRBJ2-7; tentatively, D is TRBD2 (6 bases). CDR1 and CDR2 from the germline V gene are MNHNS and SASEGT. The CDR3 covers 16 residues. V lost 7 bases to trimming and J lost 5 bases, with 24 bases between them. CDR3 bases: TGTGCCAGCACCCAGTGGAGCGCTCCTAGGGAGGACGAGCAGTACTTC. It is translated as CASTQWSAPREDEQYF.

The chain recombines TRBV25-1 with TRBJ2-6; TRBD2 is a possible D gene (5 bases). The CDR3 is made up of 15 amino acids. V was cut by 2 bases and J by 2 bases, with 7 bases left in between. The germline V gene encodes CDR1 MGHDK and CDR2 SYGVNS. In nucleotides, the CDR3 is TGTGCCAGCAGTGAAGGAGGAGCTGGGGCCAACGTCCTGACTTTC. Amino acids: CASSEGGAGANVLTF.

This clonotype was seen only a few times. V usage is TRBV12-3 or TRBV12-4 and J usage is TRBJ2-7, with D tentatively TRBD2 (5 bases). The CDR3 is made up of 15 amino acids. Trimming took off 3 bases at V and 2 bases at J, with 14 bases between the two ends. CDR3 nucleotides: TGTGCCAGCAGTTTCGGTGGGAGTCGGACCTACGAGCAGTACTTC. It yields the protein CASSFGGSRTYEQYF.

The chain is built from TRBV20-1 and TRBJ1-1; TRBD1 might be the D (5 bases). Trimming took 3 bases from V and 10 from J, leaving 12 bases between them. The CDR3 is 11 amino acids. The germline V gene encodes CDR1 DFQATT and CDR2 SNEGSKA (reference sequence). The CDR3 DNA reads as TGCAGTGCTAGTCTCCTCGGGGGAGCTTTCTTT. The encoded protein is CSASLLGGAFF.

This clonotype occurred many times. In DNA form, the CDR3 reads TGTGCCAGCAGCTTCAGGGGACGTGGCACAGATACGCAGTATTTT. This translates into CASSFRGRGTDTQYF. The chain employs TRBV27 and TRBJ2-3; D possibly corresponds to TRBD1 (6 bases). With 6 bases removed from V and 1 base from J, the gap between germline ends came to 14 bases. Germline loops: CDR1 MNHEY, CDR2 SMNVEV (reference sequence). CDR3 length: 15 amino acids.

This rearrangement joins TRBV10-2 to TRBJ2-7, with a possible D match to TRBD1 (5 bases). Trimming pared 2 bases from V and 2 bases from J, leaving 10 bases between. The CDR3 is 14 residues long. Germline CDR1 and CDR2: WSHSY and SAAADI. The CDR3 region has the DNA TGCGCCAGCAGTGAGGTGGGCAGGGCCTACGAGCAGTACTTC. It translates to CASSEVGRAYEQYF.

The CDR3 spells CASSQEGPLARGNTGELFF. CDR3 in DNA: TGTGCCAGCAGCCAAGAAGGCCCTCTTGCTAGGGGAAACACCGGGGAGCTGTTTTTT. This sequence joins TRBV4-2 and TRBJ2-2, with a possible D match to TRBD1 (5 bases). Germline values: CDR1 LGHNA, CDR2 YNFKEQ. The CDR3 contains 19 residues. Trimming left V 0 bases short and J 2 bases short, with 19 bases between.

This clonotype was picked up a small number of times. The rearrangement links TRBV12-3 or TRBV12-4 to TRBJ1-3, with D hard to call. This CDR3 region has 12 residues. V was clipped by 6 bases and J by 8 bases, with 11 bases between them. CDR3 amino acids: CASSQISDTIYF. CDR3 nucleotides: TGTGCCAGCAGCCAAATTTCAGACACCATATATTTT.

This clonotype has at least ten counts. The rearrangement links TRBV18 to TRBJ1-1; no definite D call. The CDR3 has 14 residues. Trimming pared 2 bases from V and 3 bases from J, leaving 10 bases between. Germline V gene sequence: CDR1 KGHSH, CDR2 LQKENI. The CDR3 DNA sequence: TGTGCCAGCTCACCAACTCTGAGTGACACTGAAGCTTTCTTT. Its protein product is CASSPTLSDTEAFF. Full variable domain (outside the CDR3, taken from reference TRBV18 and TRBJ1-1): NAGVMQNPRHLVRRRGQEARLRCSPMKGHSHVYWYRQLPEEGLKFMVYLQKENIIDESGMPKERFSAEFPKEGPSILRIQQVVRGDSAAYFCASSPTLSDTEAFFGQGTRLTVV.